This T cell receptor beta chain was obtained from a study of T cells in Graves' hyperthyroidism and ophthalmopathy. Study outcomes and limitations: The model forecast ophthalmopathy, anticipating it by a median around 6.4 months before onset. Most thyroid clonotypes with frequency above 0.001 were detected in blood.

There were TCR beta CDR3 regions amplified from RNA transcripts. TCR CDR3 underwent first-round RT-PCR with the HTBI primer set. Each CDR3 protein is one row after TCRdb ran MiXCR on the multiplex PCR reads. The sample lists 300,000 to 500,000 distinct CDR3 sequences; 11% to 15% were seen once. This clonotype was counted only a few times. The antigen is not known. Input material: blood. The receptor comes from a man over 45 with Graves' ophthalmopathy.

CDR3 sequence reads: CAISHHGDRGSQQYF. Here the CDR3 DNA reads TGTGCCATCAGTCACCACGGGGACAGGGGGTCCCAGCAGTACTTC. The chain combines TRBV10-3 with TRBJ2-7, with TRBD1 matching 11 bases. Trimming removed 5 bases from V and 8 bases from J; junction bases left unmatched: 11. The CDR3 has 15 amino acids. Germline lookup yields CDR1 ENHRY and CDR2 SYGVKD.